One sample yielded the 27 T cell receptor beta chains listed below, sequenced in a study of blood T cell repertoires in COVID-19. Libraries were prepared by immunoSEQ multiplex PCR; TCRdb keeps only in-frame clonotypes and omits some of them. This table holds tens of thousands of clones, less than 90% found once. Material for sequencing was peripheral blood. Every receptor here comes from a man aged 50 to 59 with acute or convalescent COVID-19.

This clone was seen a few times. The rearrangement joins TRBV7-2 to TRBJ2-2; D is uncertain. Germline lookup yields CDR1 SGHTA and CDR2 FQGNSA. The CDR3 length is 15 residues. V was cut by 3 bases and J by 8 bases, with 16 bases left in between. The CDR3 sequence is CASSFVPPESGELFF. DNA of the CDR3: TGTGCCAGCAGCTTTGTCCCTCCCGAGAGTGGGGAGCTGTTTTTT.

The rearrangement joins TRBV7-9 to TRBJ2-1, with 9 positions matching TRBD2. Trimming at V came to 5 bases and at J to 6 bases, leaving 20 bases not matched to a gene. The CDR3 length is 19 residues. Germline V lookup: CDR1 SEHNR, CDR2 FQNEAQ (reference sequence). CDR3 sequence: CASSAPGVASGEVGNEQFF. The CDR3 region has the DNA TGTGCCAGCAGCGCCCCGGGGGTGGCTAGCGGGGAGGTAGGCAATGAGCAGTTCTTC. The full variable domain, its missing parts supplied by reference TRBV7-9 and TRBJ2-1, is DTGVSQNPRHKITKRGQNVTFRCDPISEHNRLYWYRQTLGQGPEFLTYFQNEAQLEKSRLLSDRFSAERPKGSFSTLEIQRTEQGDSAMYLCASSAPGVASGEVGNEQFFGPGTRLTVL.

The chain links TRBV7-3 to TRBJ2-1; 7 nucleotides agree with TRBD2. V was clipped by 0 bases and J by 4 bases; unmatched bases: 6. Germline loops: CDR1 SGHTA, CDR2 FQGTGA. CDR3 size: 16 residues. CDR3 bases: TGTGCCAGCAGCTTAACCCCTACGGGGGGATACAATGAGCAGTTCTTC. Amino acid sequence: CASSLTPTGGYNEQFF.

This clone was seen a handful of times. The chain is built from TRBV10-1 and TRBJ2-1; tentatively, D is TRBD1 (6 bases). From germline, CDR1 is WNHNN and CDR2 SYGVQD (reference sequence). The CDR3 sequence is 14 residues long. V was pared by 3 bases and J by 3 bases, with 9 bases between. This chain's CDR3 is CASSDRQDYNEQFF. DNA for the CDR3: TGCGCCAGCAGTGATAGACAGGACTACAATGAGCAGTTCTTC.

This sequence joins TRBV28 and TRBJ1-5, with a possible D match to TRBD1 (5 bases). V lost 6 bases and J 6 bases, leaving 9 bases between the germline ends. The germline gives CDR1 MDHEN, CDR2 SYDVKM. This CDR3 comprises 12 residues. The CDR3 is CASRTGGQPQHF. CDR3 DNA: TGTGCCAGCAGAACGGGGGGTCAGCCCCAGCATTTT.

The chain is built from TRBV2 and TRBJ1-5; D ambiguous. CDR1 and CDR2 (germline): SNHLY, FYNNEI. The CDR3 extends over 14 amino acids. Trimming stripped 0 bases from V and 5 bases from J, with 8 bases between. The CDR3 nucleotides read TGTGCCAGCAGTGAAGCAGTGAGCGATCAGCCCCAGCATTTT. Translated: CASSEAVSDQPQHF. Full variable domain (remainder filled in from reference TRBV2 and TRBJ1-5): EPEVTQTPSHQVTQMGQEVILRCVPISNHLYFYWYRQILGQKVEFLVSFYNNEISEKSEIFDDQFSVERPDGSNFTLKIRSTKLEDSAMYFCASSEAVSDQPQHFGDGTRLSIL.

The chain uses TRBV7-9 and TRBJ1-1; the match to TRBD1 covers 8 bases. The CDR3 loop spans 15 amino acids. Germline V CDR1 and CDR2: SEHNR, FQNEAQ (reference sequence). The ends lost 5 bases at V and 8 bases at J; junction bases unmatched: 13. The CDR3 DNA reads TGTGCCAGCAGCCCTTGGGGACAGGACATAGAGGAAGCTTTCTTT. It specifies CASSPWGQDIEEAFF.

J is TRBJ2-2 and V is TRBV2, with D possibly being TRBD1 (6 bases). V was clipped by 7 bases and J by 3 bases, with 12 bases between them. Germline values: CDR1 SNHLY, CDR2 FYNNEI. The length of the CDR3 is 14 residues. Here the CDR3 reads CASIVTGYTGELFF. CDR3 nucleotides: TGTGCCAGCATAGTAACAGGGTACACCGGGGAGCTGTTTTTT.

Concerning this clone: Within the sample, other DNA sequences also encode this same CDR3. The chain joins TRBV5-1 to TRBJ2-3, with D possibly being TRBD2 (6 bases). The germline V gene encodes CDR1 SGHRS and CDR2 YFSETQ. The CDR3 contains 14 residues. V lost 1 base to trimming and J lost 3 bases, with 9 bases between them. The DNA of the CDR3 is TGCGCCAGCAGCTTGTTGCGGGGTACAGATACGCAGTATTTT. Its translation: CASSLLRGTDTQYF.

The chain uses TRBV4-3 and TRBJ2-7; D not resolved. This CDR3 spans 13 amino acids. Germline assignment: CDR1 LGHNA and CDR2 YSLEER. Trimming removed 0 bases at V and 3 bases at J, with 6 bases between. The CDR3 reads CASSQDLYYEQYF. The CDR3 DNA follows: TGCGCCAGCAGCCAAGATTTGTACTACGAGCAGTACTTC.

This clone was counted once. The chain recombines TRBV19 with TRBJ2-5; 9 bases fit TRBD1. Losses at the gene ends were 5 bases for V and 5 bases for J; bases not matched to a gene: 6. Germline V CDR1 and CDR2: LNHDA, SQIVND (reference sequence). This CDR3 is 14 amino acids long. The CDR3 sequence is CASSFRTGEETQYF. CDR3 DNA: TGTGCCAGTAGTTTCAGGACAGGGGAGGAGACCCAGTACTTC.

The chain combines TRBV27 with TRBJ1-1, with D possibly being TRBD1 (6 bases). Deletions cut 6 bases from V and 11 bases from J, with 16 bases between. The CDR3 contains 12 residues. CDR1 and CDR2 from the germline V gene are MNHEY and SMNVEV (reference sequence). The CDR3 reads CASRRGGEGAFF. CDR3 nucleotide sequence: TGTGCCAGCAGGAGGGGGGGCGAGGGGGCTTTCTTT.

V usage is TRBV6-1 and J usage is TRBJ2-3; 7 bases agree with TRBD2. Per germline, CDR1 MNHNS and CDR2 SASEGT. Trimming at V came to 2 bases and at J to 1 base, leaving 3 bases not matched to a gene. This CDR3 comprises 15 residues. The CDR3 spells CASSESAGGTDTQYF. CDR3 sequence (DNA): TGTGCCAGCAGTGAATCCGCGGGGGGCACAGATACGCAGTATTTT.

This sequence joins TRBV11-2 and TRBJ1-1; a weak D match, TRBD1 (6 bases). The CDR3 consists of 13 residues. Germline CDR1 is SGHAT and CDR2 is FQNNGV. Trimming removed 5 bases at V and 1 base at J, with 8 bases between. The CDR3 DNA reads TGTGCCAGCAGCCTGGGACAGAACACTGAAGCTTTCTTT. This sequence encodes CASSLGQNTEAFF.

The chain couples TRBV12-3 or TRBV12-4 to TRBJ2-1; D may be TRBD1 (6 bases). The CDR3 sequence is 13 residues long. V was clipped by 4 bases and J by 10 bases, with 14 bases between them. The CDR3 sequence: CASSYNRVYEQFF. The CDR3 DNA reads as TGTGCCAGCAGTTATAACAGGGTCTACGAGCAGTTCTTC.

The V and J genes are TRBV7-6 and TRBJ2-2, with D perhaps TRBD1 (5 bases). The length of the CDR3 is 15 residues. The V end lost 9 bases, the J end lost 1 base, and 15 bases lay between the germline ends. Germline V gives CDR1 SGHVS, CDR2 FNYEAQ. The chain's CDR3 is CASVLGQGNTGELFF. In DNA, the CDR3 is TGTGCCAGTGTCTTGGGGCAGGGGAACACCGGGGAGCTGTTTTTT.

This clone was recorded once. This sequence joins TRBV4-3 and TRBJ1-4, with a tentative D call TRBD1 (5 bases). The CDR3 is 17 residues long. Trimming left V 0 bases short and J 0 bases short, with 11 bases between. Germline lookup yields CDR1 LGHNA and CDR2 YSLEER. The chain's CDR3 is CASSQDHRGSTNEKLFF. The CDR3 coding sequence is TGCGCCAGCAGCCAAGATCATAGGGGATCAACTAATGAAAAACTGTTTTTT.

The chain uses TRBV6-1 and TRBJ2-7; D call uncertain. CDR1 is MNHNS, CDR2 SASEGT, per germline. V lost 1 base and J 1 base, leaving 8 bases between the germline ends. The CDR3 extends over 14 amino acids. The CDR3 DNA reads as TGTGCCAGCAGTGAAGGACCACAGTCCTACGAGCAGTACTTC. Amino acid sequence: CASSEGPQSYEQYF.

V usage is TRBV6-2 or TRBV6-3 and J usage is TRBJ2-7, with 7 bases aligning to TRBD2. This CDR3 comprises 15 residues. Germline V gene sequence: CDR1 MNHEY, CDR2 SVGEGT. With V trimmed by 2 bases and J by 2 bases, 6 bases remained unmatched. The CDR3 DNA reads TGTGCCAGCAGTTACGCGGCGGGAGACCCCTACGAGCAGTACTTC. This codes for CASSYAAGDPYEQYF.

The V call is TRBV28, the J call TRBJ1-2; TRBD1 matches at 7 bases. The CDR3 runs 14 residues. Germline V gene lookup returns CDR1 MDHEN and CDR2 SYDVKM. The junction had 7 bases not matched to a gene; V was cut back by 6 bases and J by 3 bases. The CDR3 is CASSVDREDYGYTF. DNA of the CDR3: TGTGCCAGCAGCGTAGACAGGGAGGACTATGGCTACACCTTC.

This chain uses TRBV7-6 with TRBJ1-3, with 7 positions matching TRBD1. The length of the CDR3 is 15 residues. Germline-derived CDR1 and CDR2 are SGHVS and FNYEAQ. The V gene end was trimmed by 4 bases and the J gene end by 3 bases; junction bases not matched to a gene: 6. The CDR3 loop is CASSSTGIRGNTIYF. The CDR3, as DNA: TGTGCCAGCAGCTCGACAGGGATACGTGGAAACACCATATATTTT.

This clone was seen just once. J is TRBJ1-4 and V is TRBV11-2; D ambiguous. This CDR3 spans 13 amino acids. V lost 5 bases to trimming and J lost 7 bases, with 11 bases between them. Germline V lookup: CDR1 SGHAT, CDR2 FQNNGV. The CDR3 coding sequence is TGTGCCAGCAGCCCGAGATCAGGTGAAAAACTGTTTTTT. It specifies CASSPRSGEKLFF.

In its sample, this clone was seen once. V and J are TRBV5-1 and TRBJ2-7; 7 bases agree with TRBD1. The germline V gene has CDR1 SGHRS and CDR2 YFSETQ. This CDR3 comprises 15 residues. The J segment lost 5 bases and the V segment lost 2 bases, leaving 10 bases of the junction unmatched. CDR3 nucleotide sequence: TGCGCCAGCAGCTTACGCCGGGACAGCTCAAACGAGCAGTACTTC. This translates into CASSLRRDSSNEQYF.

The chain is built from TRBV5-1 and TRBJ2-5, with 8 bases lining up with TRBD1. V lost 6 bases and J lost 5; bases outside the gene matches: 12. This CDR3 has 15 residues. From germline, CDR1 is SGHRS and CDR2 YFSETQ. CDR3 region: CASNLGQGAGETQYF. The DNA for the CDR3 is TGCGCCAGCAATCTGGGGCAGGGGGCAGGGGAGACCCAGTACTTC.

The rearrangement links TRBV9 to TRBJ2-1; TRBD1 matches at 8 bases. CDR3 length: 16 residues. V shed 4 bases, J shed 8 bases, and the junction held 14 bases outside the gene matches. CDR1 and CDR2 (germline): SGDLS, YYNGEE. CDR3 sequence: CASSPPPGQVRDEQFF. CDR3 DNA sequence: TGTGCCAGCAGCCCCCCGCCGGGACAGGTTAGGGATGAGCAGTTCTTC.

The chain combines TRBV5-4 with TRBJ1-2; no reliable D call. V was trimmed by 4 bases and J by 6 bases, leaving 22 bases between them. This CDR3 contains 16 residues. Looked up from germline, CDR1 is SGHNT and CDR2 is YYREEE (reference sequence). DNA of the CDR3: TGTGCCAGCAGCCCCCGTCGGGGTGGTCTGGGAAATGGCTACACCTTC. Its protein product is CASSPRRGGLGNGYTF.

This clone was observed a single time. J is TRBJ2-5 and V is TRBV20-1; no clear D gene. Germline CDR1 is DFQATT and CDR2 is SNEGSKA (reference sequence). The CDR3 sequence is 11 residues long. V was clipped by 4 bases and J by 5 bases, with 8 bases between them. CDR3 amino acids: CSAIEEETQYF. The CDR3 bases are TGCAGTGCTATAGAGGAGGAGACCCAGTACTTC.